This T cell receptor (beta chain) was sequenced during a study of CD8 T cells in ankylosing spondylitis. Study findings and constraints: The authors found the disease-linked clones to be CD8+ and relatively rare in peripheral blood. In reactive arthritis synovial fluid and blood, some motif variants had been reported before. There was a TCR beta motif, made of fewer than 10 highly homologous variants, that appeared characteristic of ankylosing spondylitis blood.

To note about this clonotype: Antigen specificity is unknown.

Germline V lookup: CDR1 MNHEY, CDR2 SVGEGT. V dropped 2 bases and J dropped 0; count of bases not matched to a gene: 3. CDR3 length equals 15 residues. Quantitative 5'-RACE with molecular barcodes was used to make the TCR beta libraries. Each CDR3 protein gets one entry after TCRdb re-called the 5' RACE reads with MiXCR. Of approximately 150,000 distinct CDR3 sequences detected, around a tenth appear once; the ten largest clones hold approximately 15%. Sequencing was carried out using blood, either unsorted or a sorted T cell fraction (not recorded which). This receptor was taken from a female donor with ankylosing spondylitis or in good health (not recorded which). The chain uses TRBV6-2 or TRBV6-3 and TRBJ2-7, with TRBD1 identical over 8 bases. Written as DNA, the CDR3 is TGTGCCAGCAGTTACACCGGACAGGGCTCCTACGAGCAGTACTTC. It codes for CASSYTGQGSYEQYF.